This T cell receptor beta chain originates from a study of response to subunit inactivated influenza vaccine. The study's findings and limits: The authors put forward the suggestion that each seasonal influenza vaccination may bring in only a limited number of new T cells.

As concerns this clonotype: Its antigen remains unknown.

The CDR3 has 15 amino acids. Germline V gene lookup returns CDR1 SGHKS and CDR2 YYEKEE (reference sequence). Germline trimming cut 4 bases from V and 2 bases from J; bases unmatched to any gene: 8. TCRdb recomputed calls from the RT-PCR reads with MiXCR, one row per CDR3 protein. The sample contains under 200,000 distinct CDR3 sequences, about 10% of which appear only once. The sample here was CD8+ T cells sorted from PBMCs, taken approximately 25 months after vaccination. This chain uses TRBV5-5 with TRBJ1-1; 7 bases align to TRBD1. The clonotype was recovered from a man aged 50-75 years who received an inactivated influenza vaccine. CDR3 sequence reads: CASSTYGTANTEAFF. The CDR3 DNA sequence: TGTGCCAGCAGCACTTACGGGACAGCCAACACTGAAGCTTTCTTT.